This TCR beta chain was sequenced in a study of T cell changes during pregnancy in multiple sclerosis. TCRdb's copy holds only in-frame clones and misses some; the assay was immunoSEQ multiplex PCR. The sample consists of 30,000 to 45,000 clones, about 91% of them appearing once. The source is a female donor with multiple sclerosis, enrolled in a pregnancy study. This sample comprised CD8+ T cells from peripheral blood mononuclear cells, obtained after pregnancy.

CDR3 sequence (DNA): TGTGCCACCAGCAGAGGCCCCGGACAGGGTTTGGACATTCAGTACTTC. Translating gives CATSRGPGQGLDIQYF. The gene calls are TRBV15 and TRBJ2-4, with TRBD1 identical over 8 bases. The germline V gene encodes CDR1 LNHNV and CDR2 YYDKDF (reference sequence). Germline trimming cut 1 base from V and 8 bases from J; bases unmatched to any gene: 10. The CDR3 consists of 16 residues.